This TCR beta chain was recovered during a study of cytomegalovirus exposure and HLA in healthy donors. Whole-study results and caveats: Excluded were some V segments that proved indistinguishable, including TRBV6-2 and TRBV6-3. Roughly uniform depth of sequencing across donors was assumed in presence/absence analyses. No immune exposure information besides CMV serostatus was available.

With 60 Vbeta and 13 Jbeta primers, the PCR was carried out. Only in-frame clones appear in the TCRdb table, and some are missing; sequencing was by immunoSEQ multiplex PCR. Of about 130,000 clones listed, roughly 80% are singletons. V was clipped by 2 bases and J by 5 bases, with 8 bases between them. Per germline, CDR1 KGHSH and CDR2 LQKENI. The CDR3 has 13 residues. Details on this clone: Its antigen is not known.

This chain uses TRBV18 with TRBJ2-3; possible D gene TRBD2, 6 bases. This sequence originates from a woman in her 40s in good health and CMV-seronegative. Sequencing input: PBMCs. The CDR3 loop reads CASSPVGGDTQYF. In nucleotides, the CDR3 is TGTGCCAGCTCACCAGTGGGAGGAGATACGCAGTATTTT.